A single sample gave rise to the 9 T cell receptor beta chains below, sequenced in a study of prognosis after radiotherapy for stage I lung cancer. Two-round multiplex PCR, the amplification method, yielded TCR beta CDR3 from genomic DNA. The first PCR round targeted every TRBV and TRBJ gene with specific primers. MiXCR, applied by TCRdb to the multiplex PCR reads, yields one record per CDR3 protein. The table records about 30,000 distinct CDR3 sequences, roughly 30% of them present only once. The input for sequencing was PBMCs, taken before or after stereotactic body radiation therapy (not recorded which). These receptors were obtained from a donor aged 50 or older with non-small cell lung cancer.

This clonotype was counted at least ten times. The chain links TRBV10-3 to TRBJ1-1; unclear D gene. The V end was cut by 6 bases, the J end by 2 bases, with 4 bases between. CDR3 length: 11 amino acids. From germline, CDR1 is ENHRY and CDR2 SYGVKD. The DNA for the CDR3 is TGTGCCATCAGGGGAAACACTGAAGCTTTCTTT. Translated, it gives CAIRGNTEAFF.

A note on this clonotype: A far larger clone differs by one base, so this is likely a read error. The chain joins TRBV6-4 to TRBJ2-3; 7 bases are shared with TRBD2. The CDR3 consists of 14 residues. The germline CDR1 and CDR2 sequences are MRHNA and SNTAGT. The CDR3 region is CASSYGGNTYTQYF. In nucleotides, the CDR3 is TGTGCCAGCAGTTACGGGGGGAACACATATACGCAGTATTTT.

This clonotype is labeled medium-sized. The rearrangement uses TRBV27 and TRBJ1-6, with a possible D match to TRBD1 (5 bases). This CDR3 comprises 15 residues. From germline, CDR1 is MNHEY and CDR2 SMNVEV (reference sequence). Trimming left V 2 bases short and J 9 bases short, with 14 bases between. The CDR3: CASSLGGQESSPLHF. CDR3 nucleotides: TGTGCCAGCAGTTTAGGAGGACAAGAGTCTTCACCCCTCCACTTT.

Points on this clonotype: Relative to the germline gene, one junction end is altered; a read error may explain this. The chain uses TRBV27 and TRBJ1-5, with unresolved D. Germline CDR1 MNHEY, CDR2 SMNVEV (reference sequence). The CDR3 has 14 amino acids. The CDR3 nucleotides are TGTGCCAGCAGTCCGCAGGTGAACAATAAGCCCAAGCATTTT. This encodes CASSPQVNNKPKHF.

V gene TRBV6-1 combines with J gene TRBJ2-3; 9 positions match TRBD2. The germline gives CDR1 MNHNS, CDR2 SASEGT. Trimming at V came to 1 base and at J to 2 bases, leaving 4 bases not matched to a gene. The CDR3 has 16 amino acids. The CDR3 DNA reads as TGTGCCAGCAGTGAAGGAGCGGGGGGTTCCACAGATACGCAGTATTTT. As protein: CASSEGAGGSTDTQYF.

This clonotype was recorded many times. CDR3: CASGLPHDPQNTIYF. As DNA, the CDR3 is TGTGCTAGTGGTTTGCCCCACGATCCGCAAAACACCATATATTTT. The rearrangement uses TRBV12-5 and TRBJ1-3; D not resolved. Trimming removed 2 bases from V and 6 bases from J, with 14 bases in between. This CDR3 comprises 15 residues. Germline CDR1 reads LGHNT; CDR2 reads FRNRAP. Full variable domain (outside the CDR3, taken from reference TRBV12-5 and TRBJ1-3): DARVTQTPRHKVTEMGQEVTMRCQPILGHNTVFWYRQTMMQGLELLAYFRNRAPLDDSGMPKDRFSAEMPDATLATLKIQPSEPRDSAVYFCASGLPHDPQNTIYFGEGSWLTVV.

The chain employs TRBV6-1 and TRBJ2-1; weak D call: TRBD1 (6 bases). V was pared by 2 bases and J by 0 bases, with 14 bases between. Germline V lookup: CDR1 MNHNS, CDR2 SASEGT. The CDR3 totals 17 residues. CDR3: CASSETTGTSSYNEQFF. Written as DNA, the CDR3 is TGTGCCAGCAGTGAAACGACAGGTACAAGCTCCTACAATGAGCAGTTCTTC.

This clonotype has only one observation. This is likely an artifact of a read error, given a far larger clone one base away. V gene TRBV6-2 or TRBV6-3 combines with J gene TRBJ1-5; the D gene is possibly TRBD1 (5 bases). Germline V CDR1 and CDR2: MNHEY, SVGEGT. Trimming stripped 5 bases from V and 5 bases from J, with 16 bases between. The CDR3 is 15 residues long. The CDR3 is CASSDPGMVDQPQHF. As DNA, the CDR3 is TGTGCCAGCAGTGACCCAGGGATGGTCGATCAGCCCCAGCATTTT.

This clonotype was seen ten or more times. V is TRBV27 and J is TRBJ2-7; TRBD1 might be the D (6 bases). The germline V gene encodes CDR1 MNHEY and CDR2 SMNVEV (reference sequence). Deletions cut 6 bases from V and 0 bases from J, with 12 bases between. The CDR3 length is 14 residues. The chain's CDR3 is CASRTYRASYEQYF. The CDR3 nucleotides read TGTGCCAGCAGGACGTACAGGGCCTCCTACGAGCAGTACTTC.